A single TCR beta chain is shown here with its context. The target antigen is unknown. TCR beta libraries were made by quantitative 5'-RACE with molecular barcodes. TCRdb re-analysed the 5' RACE reads in MiXCR, keeping a single row per CDR3 protein. The repertoire holds more than 650,000 distinct CDR3 sequences, with about an eighth as singletons. From germline, CDR1 is DFQATT and CDR2 SNEGSKA (reference sequence). V lost 3 bases, J lost 9 bases, and 17 bases lay in between. The CDR3 extends over 13 amino acids. These data belong to a study of CD8 T cells in ankylosing spondylitis. Findings and limits, study-wide: From matched ankylosing spondylitis synovial fluid, disease-linked clones were reportedly recovered at significantly enriched levels. Among TCR beta sequences, a motif of several highly homologous variants appeared characteristic of ankylosing spondylitis blood.

The sequencing input was blood, either unsorted or a sorted T cell fraction (not recorded which). This chain links TRBV20-1 with TRBJ2-5; D is perhaps TRBD2 (5 bases). This TCR was recovered from a male donor with ankylosing spondylitis. The CDR3 DNA reads as TGCAGTGCTAGCTCGGCGGGCACCCGGGCCCAGTACTTC. Its protein product is CSASSAGTRAQYF.